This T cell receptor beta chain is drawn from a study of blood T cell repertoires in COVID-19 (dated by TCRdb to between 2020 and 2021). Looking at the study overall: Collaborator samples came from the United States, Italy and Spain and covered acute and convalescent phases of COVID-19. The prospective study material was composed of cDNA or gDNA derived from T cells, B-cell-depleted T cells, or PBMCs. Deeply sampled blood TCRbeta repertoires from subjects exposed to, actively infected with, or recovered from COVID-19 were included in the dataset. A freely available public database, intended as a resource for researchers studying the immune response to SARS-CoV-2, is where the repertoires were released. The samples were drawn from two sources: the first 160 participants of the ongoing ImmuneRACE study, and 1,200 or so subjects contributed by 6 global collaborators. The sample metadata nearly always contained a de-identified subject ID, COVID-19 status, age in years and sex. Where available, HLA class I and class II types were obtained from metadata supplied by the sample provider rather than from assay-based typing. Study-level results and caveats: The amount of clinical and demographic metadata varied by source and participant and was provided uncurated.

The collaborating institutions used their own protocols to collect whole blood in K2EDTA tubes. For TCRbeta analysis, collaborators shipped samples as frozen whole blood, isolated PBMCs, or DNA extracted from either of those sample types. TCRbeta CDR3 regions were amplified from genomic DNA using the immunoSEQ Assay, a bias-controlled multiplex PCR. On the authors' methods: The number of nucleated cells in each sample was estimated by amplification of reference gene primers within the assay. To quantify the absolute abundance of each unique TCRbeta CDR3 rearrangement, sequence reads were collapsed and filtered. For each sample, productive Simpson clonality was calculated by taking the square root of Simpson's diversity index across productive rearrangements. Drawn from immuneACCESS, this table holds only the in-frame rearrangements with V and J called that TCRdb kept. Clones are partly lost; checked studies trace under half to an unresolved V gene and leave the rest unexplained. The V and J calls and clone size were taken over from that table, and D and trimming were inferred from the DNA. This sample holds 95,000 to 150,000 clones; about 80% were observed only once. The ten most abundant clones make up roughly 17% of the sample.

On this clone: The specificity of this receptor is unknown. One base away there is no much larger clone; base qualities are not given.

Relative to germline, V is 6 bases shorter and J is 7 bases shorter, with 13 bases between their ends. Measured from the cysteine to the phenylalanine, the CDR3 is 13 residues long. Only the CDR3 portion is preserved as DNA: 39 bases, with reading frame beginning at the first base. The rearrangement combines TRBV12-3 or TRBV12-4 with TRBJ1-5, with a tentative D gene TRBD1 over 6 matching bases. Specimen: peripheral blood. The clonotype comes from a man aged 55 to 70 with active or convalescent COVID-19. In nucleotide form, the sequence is TGTGCCAGCAGCCGGGACATCGGACAGCCCCAGCATTTT. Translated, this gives CASSRDIGQPQHF.